This note documents a single T cell receptor (beta chain) sequence. This entry comes from a study of Ad26.COV2.S vaccination and SARS-CoV-2 variants. Trimming stripped 0 bases from V and 3 bases from J, with 9 bases between. Germline V gene data show CDR1 as MGHRA and CDR2 as YSYEKL. This CDR3 is 15 amino acids long. Clones were sequenced by immunoSEQ multiplex PCR, and TCRdb holds only the in-frame ones, with some missing. The data contain about 350,000 clones, 65% to 90% of them singletons. The treatment is: over 15 received Ad26.COV2.S at low or high dose, single or two shots; several received placebo; per-sample allocation not given. The investigators took samples on day 63 after the first vaccine or placebo injection.

The source is a person aged 18-60 years who received the Ad26.COV2.S COVID-19 vaccine or a placebo. The rearrangement uses TRBV4-1 and TRBJ1-5, with D perhaps matching TRBD1 (5 bases). The sequences come from peripheral blood, collected in a trial of Ad26.COV2.S vaccine versus placebo. The chain's CDR3 is CASSQDRGNNQPQHF. CDR3 DNA: TGCGCCAGCAGCCAAGATCGGGGGAACAATCAGCCCCAGCATTTT.